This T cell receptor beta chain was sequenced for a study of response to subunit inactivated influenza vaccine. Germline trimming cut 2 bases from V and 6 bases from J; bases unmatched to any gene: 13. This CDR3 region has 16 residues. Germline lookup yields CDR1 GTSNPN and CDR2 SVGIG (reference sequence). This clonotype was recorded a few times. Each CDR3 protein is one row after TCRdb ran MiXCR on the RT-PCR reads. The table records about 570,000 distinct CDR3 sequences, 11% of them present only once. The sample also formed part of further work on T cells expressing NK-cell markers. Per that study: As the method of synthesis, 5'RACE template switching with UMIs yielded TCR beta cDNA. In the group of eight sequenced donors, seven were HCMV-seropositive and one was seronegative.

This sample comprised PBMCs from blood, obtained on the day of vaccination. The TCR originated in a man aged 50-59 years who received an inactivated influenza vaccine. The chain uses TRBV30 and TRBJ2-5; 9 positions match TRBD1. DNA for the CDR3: TGTGCCTGGAGTAGACCGGGACAGGGCATTACTCAGACCCAGTACTTC. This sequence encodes CAWSRPGQGITQTQYF.